Given below is one T cell receptor (beta chain) in context. Its specificity is unknown. Each CDR3 protein gets one entry after TCRdb re-called the 5' RACE reads with MiXCR. Of about 520,000 distinct CDR3 sequences listed, approximately 22% were seen once; the top ten hold under 0.95%. These data originate in a study of identical twins. Study results and caveats: Conclusions were drawn cross-sectionally by statistical analysis, without following the same donors.

The germline V gene encodes CDR1 LNHNV and CDR2 YYDKDF (reference sequence). V was clipped by 4 bases and J by 10 bases, with 11 bases between them. The CDR3 spans 12 residues. The same sample was also studied in work on T cells expressing NK-cell markers.

The chain couples TRBV15 to TRBJ1-5; a possible D gene is TRBD1 (5 bases). The sample taken for sequencing was CD4+ T cells sorted from blood. This sequence was found in a woman aged 18 to 35 in good health. CDR3 in DNA: TGTGCCACCAGCATTCGGGGCGAACCCCAGCATTTT. Translated: CATSIRGEPQHF.